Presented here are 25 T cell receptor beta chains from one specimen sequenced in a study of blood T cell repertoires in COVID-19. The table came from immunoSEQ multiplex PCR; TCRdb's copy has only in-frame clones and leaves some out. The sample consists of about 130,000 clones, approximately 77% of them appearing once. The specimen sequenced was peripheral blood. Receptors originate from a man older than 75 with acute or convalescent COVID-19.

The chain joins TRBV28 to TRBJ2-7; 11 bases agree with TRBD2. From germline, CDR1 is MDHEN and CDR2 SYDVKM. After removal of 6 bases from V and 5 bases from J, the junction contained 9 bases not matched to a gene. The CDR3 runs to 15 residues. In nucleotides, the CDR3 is TGTGCCAGCAGCCCTGGGACTAGCGGATTCGACGAGCAGTACTTC. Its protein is CASSPGTSGFDEQYF.

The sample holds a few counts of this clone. CDR3 sequence reads: CASSDGTVTLMNTEAFF. The CDR3 region has the DNA TGTGCCAGCAGTGACGGGACAGTTACCTTGATGAACACTGAAGCTTTCTTT. This chain links TRBV6-1 with TRBJ1-1, with 7 bases matching TRBD1. The CDR3 length is 17 residues. The junction had 10 bases not matched to a gene; V was cut back by 3 bases and J by 0 bases. CDR1 and CDR2 from the germline V gene are MNHNS and SASEGT.

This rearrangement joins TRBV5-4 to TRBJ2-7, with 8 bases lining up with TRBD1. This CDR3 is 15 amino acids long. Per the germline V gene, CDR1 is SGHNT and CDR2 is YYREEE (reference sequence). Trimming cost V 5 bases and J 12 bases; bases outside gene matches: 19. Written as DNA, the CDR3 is TGTGCCAGCAGATTGTATACAGGGGGAGAAGAGGGGCTGTACTTC. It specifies CASRLYTGGEEGLYF.

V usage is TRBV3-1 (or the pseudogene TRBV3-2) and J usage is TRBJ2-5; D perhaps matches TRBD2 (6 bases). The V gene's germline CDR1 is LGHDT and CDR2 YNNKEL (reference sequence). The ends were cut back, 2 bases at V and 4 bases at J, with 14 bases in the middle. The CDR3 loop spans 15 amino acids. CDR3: CASSQLASVLETQYF. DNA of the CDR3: TGTGCCAGCAGCCAACTAGCGTCGGTGTTAGAGACCCAGTACTTC.

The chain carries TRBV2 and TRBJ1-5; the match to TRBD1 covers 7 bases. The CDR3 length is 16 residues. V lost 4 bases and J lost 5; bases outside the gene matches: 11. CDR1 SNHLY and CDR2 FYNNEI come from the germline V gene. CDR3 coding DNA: TGTGCCAGCAGTGGGATCCGACAGGGTCTCTATCAGCCCCAGCATTTT. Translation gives CASSGIRQGLYQPQHF.

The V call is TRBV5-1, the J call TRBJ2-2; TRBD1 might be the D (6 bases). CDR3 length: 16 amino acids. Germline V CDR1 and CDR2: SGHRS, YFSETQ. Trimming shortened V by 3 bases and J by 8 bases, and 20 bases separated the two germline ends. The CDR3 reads CASSSIYTGPSGELFF. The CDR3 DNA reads TGCGCCAGCAGCTCCATCTATACAGGGCCTTCAGGGGAGCTGTTTTTT.

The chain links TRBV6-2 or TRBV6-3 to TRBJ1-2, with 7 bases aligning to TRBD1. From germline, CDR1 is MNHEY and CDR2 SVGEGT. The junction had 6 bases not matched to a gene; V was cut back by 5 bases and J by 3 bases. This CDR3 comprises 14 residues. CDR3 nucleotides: TGTGCCAGCAGTACCCCGGACAGGCACTATGGCTACACCTTC. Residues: CASSTPDRHYGYTF.

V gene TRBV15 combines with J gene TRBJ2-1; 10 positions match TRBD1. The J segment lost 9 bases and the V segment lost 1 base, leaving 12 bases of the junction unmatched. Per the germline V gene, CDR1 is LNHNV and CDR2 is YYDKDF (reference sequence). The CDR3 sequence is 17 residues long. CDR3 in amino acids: CATSRVMGQGRLGEQFF. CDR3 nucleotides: TGTGCCACCAGCAGAGTTATGGGACAGGGGAGGTTGGGTGAGCAGTTCTTC.

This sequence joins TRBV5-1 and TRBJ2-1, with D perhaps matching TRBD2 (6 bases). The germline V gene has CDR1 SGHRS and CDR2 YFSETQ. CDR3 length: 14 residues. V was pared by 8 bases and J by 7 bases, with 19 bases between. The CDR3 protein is CASKTGTSLNEQFF. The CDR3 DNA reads TGCGCCAGTAAAACCGGGACTTCCTTAAATGAGCAGTTCTTC.

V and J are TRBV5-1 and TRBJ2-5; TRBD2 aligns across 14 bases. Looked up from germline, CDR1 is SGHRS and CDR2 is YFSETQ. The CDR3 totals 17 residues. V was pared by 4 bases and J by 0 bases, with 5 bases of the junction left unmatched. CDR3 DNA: TGCGCCAGCAGCCAGGGACTAGCGGGGGCAAACCAAGAGACCCAGTACTTC. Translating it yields CASSQGLAGANQETQYF.

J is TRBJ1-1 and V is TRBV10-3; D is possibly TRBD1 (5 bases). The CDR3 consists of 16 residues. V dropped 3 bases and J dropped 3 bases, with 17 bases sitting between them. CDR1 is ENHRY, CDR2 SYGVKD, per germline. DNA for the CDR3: TGTGCCATCAGTGATAGGTCAGGGATCGGACACACTGAAGCTTTCTTT. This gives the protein CAISDRSGIGHTEAFF.

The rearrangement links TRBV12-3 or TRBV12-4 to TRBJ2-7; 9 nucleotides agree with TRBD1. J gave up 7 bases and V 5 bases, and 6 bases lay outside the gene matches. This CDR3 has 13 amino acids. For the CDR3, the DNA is TGTGCCAGCAGTACGACAGGGGGGTTGGAGCAGTACTTC. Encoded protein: CASSTTGGLEQYF.

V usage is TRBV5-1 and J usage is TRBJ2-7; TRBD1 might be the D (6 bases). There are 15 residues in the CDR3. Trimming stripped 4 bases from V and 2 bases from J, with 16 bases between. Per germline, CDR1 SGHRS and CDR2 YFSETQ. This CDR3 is CASSPGHRDPYEQYF. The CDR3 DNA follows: TGCGCCAGCAGCCCGGGACACCGAGACCCCTACGAGCAGTACTTC.

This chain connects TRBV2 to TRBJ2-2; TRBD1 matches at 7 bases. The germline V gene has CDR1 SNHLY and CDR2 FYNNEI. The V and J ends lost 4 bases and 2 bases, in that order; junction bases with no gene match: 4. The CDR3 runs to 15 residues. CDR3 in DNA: TGTGCCAGCAGTGTTAGACAGGGAAACACCGGGGAGCTGTTTTTT. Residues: CASSVRQGNTGELFF.

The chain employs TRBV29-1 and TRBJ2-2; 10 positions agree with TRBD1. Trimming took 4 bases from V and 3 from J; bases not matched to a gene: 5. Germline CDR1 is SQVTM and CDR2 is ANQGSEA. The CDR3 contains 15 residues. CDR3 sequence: CSVGDRGIYTGELFF. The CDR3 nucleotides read TGCAGCGTTGGGGACAGGGGAATTTACACCGGGGAGCTGTTTTTT.

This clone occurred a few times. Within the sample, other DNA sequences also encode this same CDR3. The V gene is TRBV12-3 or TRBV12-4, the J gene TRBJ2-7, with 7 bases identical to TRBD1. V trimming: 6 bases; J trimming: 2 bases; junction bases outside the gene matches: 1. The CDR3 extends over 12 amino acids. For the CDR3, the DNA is TGTGCCAGCAGGGGACAGACCTACGAGCAGTACTTC. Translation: CASRGQTYEQYF.

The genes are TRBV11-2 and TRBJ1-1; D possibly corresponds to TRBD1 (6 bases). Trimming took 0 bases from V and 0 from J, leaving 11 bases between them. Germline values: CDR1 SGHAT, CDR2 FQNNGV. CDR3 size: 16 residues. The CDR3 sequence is CASSLEGQTMNTEAFF. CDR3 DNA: TGTGCCAGCAGCTTAGAAGGACAGACCATGAACACTGAAGCTTTCTTT. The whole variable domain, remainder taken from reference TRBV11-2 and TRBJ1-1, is EAGVAQSPRYKIIEKRQSVAFWCNPISGHATLYWYQQILGQGPKLLIQFQNNGVVDDSQLPKDRFSAERLKGVDSTLKIQPAKLEDSAVYLCASSLEGQTMNTEAFFGQGTRLTVV.

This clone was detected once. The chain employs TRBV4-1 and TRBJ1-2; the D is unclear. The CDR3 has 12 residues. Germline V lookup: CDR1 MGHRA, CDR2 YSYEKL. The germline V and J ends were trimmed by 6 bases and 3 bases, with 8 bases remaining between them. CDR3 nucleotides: TGCGCCAGCAGTCCAGGTGACTATGGCTACACCTTC. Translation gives CASSPGDYGYTF.

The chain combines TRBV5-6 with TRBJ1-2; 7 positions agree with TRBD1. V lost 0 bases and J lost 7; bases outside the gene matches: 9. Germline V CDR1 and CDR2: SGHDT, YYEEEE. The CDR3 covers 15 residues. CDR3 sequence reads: CASSLAGQVLGGYTF. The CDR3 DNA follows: TGTGCCAGCAGCTTGGCCGGACAGGTCCTCGGTGGCTACACCTTC.

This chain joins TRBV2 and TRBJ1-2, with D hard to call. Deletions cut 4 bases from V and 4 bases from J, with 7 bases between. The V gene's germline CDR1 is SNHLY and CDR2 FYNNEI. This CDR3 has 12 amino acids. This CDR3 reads CASSADTYGYTF. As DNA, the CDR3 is TGTGCCAGCAGTGCAGACACCTATGGCTACACCTTC.

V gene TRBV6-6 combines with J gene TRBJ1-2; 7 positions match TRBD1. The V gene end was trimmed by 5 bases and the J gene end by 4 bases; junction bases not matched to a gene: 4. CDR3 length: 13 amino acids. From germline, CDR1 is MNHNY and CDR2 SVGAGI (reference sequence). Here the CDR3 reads CASSDRDSYGYTF. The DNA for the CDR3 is TGTGCCAGCAGTGACCGGGACAGCTATGGCTACACCTTC.

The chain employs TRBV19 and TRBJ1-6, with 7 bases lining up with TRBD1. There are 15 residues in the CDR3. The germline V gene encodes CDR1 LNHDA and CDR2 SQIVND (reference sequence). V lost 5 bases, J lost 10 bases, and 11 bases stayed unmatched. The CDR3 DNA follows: TGTGCCAGTAGTTACAGGGGTGAACAGCGGTCACCCCTCCACTTT. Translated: CASSYRGEQRSPLHF.

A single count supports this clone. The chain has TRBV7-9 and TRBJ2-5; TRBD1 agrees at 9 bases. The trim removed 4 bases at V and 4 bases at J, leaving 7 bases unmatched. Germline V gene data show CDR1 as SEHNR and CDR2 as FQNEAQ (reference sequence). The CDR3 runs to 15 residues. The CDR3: CASSSTGGRAETQYF. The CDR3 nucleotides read TGTGCCAGCAGCTCGACAGGGGGACGGGCAGAGACCCAGTACTTC.

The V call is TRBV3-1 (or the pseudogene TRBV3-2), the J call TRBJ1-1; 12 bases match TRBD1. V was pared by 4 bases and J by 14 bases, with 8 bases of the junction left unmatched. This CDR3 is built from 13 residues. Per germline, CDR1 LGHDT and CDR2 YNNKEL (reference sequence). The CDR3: CASSRDSGTGGFF. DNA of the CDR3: TGTGCCAGCAGCCGGGACTCCGGGACAGGGGGCTTCTTT.

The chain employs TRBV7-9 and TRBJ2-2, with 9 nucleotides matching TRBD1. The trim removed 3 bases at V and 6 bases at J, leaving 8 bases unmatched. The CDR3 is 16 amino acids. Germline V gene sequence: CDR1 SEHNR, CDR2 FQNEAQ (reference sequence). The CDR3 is CASSFGNRGRSGELFF. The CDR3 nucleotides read TGTGCCAGCAGCTTCGGCAACAGGGGGCGGTCCGGGGAGCTGTTTTTT.